Listed here is a single T cell receptor beta chain. Antigen: not known. The V gene's germline CDR1 is LNHDA and CDR2 SQIVND (reference sequence). This CDR3 has 14 residues. V gave up 5 bases and J gave up 6 bases; unmatched junction bases: 6. The primer mix had 52 TRBV and 13 TRBJ primers. Here immunoSEQ multiplex PCR was the method, and the copy in TCRdb shows in-frame clones only, minus some. Here the sample spans 30,000 to 40,000 clones, approximately 90% being singletons. The entry originates in a study of regulatory T cells. Points from the study as a whole: In CD3G-deficient patients, conventional CD4+ T cells were enriched for hydrophobic CDR3 residues at positions 6 and 7.

This sequence was found in a person under 30 with CD3G deficiency. The genes are TRBV19 and TRBJ1-1, with 10 bases that match TRBD1. The sample taken for sequencing was conventional CD4+ T cells sorted from blood. As DNA, the CDR3 is TGTGCCAGTAGTCCCCGGGACAGGGGCCCTGAAGCTTTCTTT. Translating gives CASSPRDRGPEAFF.